These T cell receptor beta chains were read from a single sample in a study of cytomegalovirus exposure and HLA in healthy donors. Profiled with immunoSEQ multiplex PCR; TCRdb holds only in-frame clones, not every one. The sample includes about 55,000 clones, roughly 80% of them seen just once. Sequencing was carried out using PBMCs. The receptors were sampled from a man younger than 45 in good health and CMV-seronegative. Each CDR3 is given without its conserved first and last residue.

J: TRBJ1-4; V: TRBV4-1; CDR3: ASSQGGAGEKLF
J: TRBJ2-7; V: TRBV15; CDR3: ATSRDRSSYEQY
J: TRBJ1-6; V: TRBV5-4; CDR3: ASSLALNSPLH
J: TRBJ2-3; V: TRBV7-9; CDR3: ASSLVADTQY
J: TRBJ1-2; V: TRBV29-1; CDR3: STTASYGYT
J: TRBJ1-4; V: TRBV30; CDR3: AWTGDNRKLF
J: TRBJ2-2; V: TRBV7-8; CDR3: ASSLLTGGLNTGELF
J: TRBJ2-1; V: TRBV7-2; CDR3: ASSSIPGSSYNEQF
J: TRBJ1-2; V: TRBV2; CDR3: ASSYRDKQGYT
J: TRBJ2-4; V: TRBV30; CDR3: AWSVQGTAKNIQY
J: TRBJ1-2; V: TRBV9; CDR3: ASSVDVTVYGYT
J: TRBJ2-7; V: TRBV12-5; CDR3: ASGLAGTGSSYEQY
J: TRBJ2-7; V: TRBV2; CDR3: ASIRATGTGNYEQY
J: TRBJ2-1; V: TRBV6-4; CDR3: ASSDEAGVYNEQF
J: TRBJ2-5; V: TRBV7-6; CDR3: ASSQTGVQETQY
J: TRBJ2-3; V: TRBV5-1; CDR3: ASKENSRDTQY
J: TRBJ1-3; V: TRBV30; CDR3: AWSKGYLPGNTIY
J: TRBJ2-5; V: TRBV19; CDR3: ASSIGHPGGTQY
J: TRBJ1-5; V: TRBV6-6; CDR3: ASSLTGVKQPQH
J: TRBJ2-7; V: TRBV18; CDR3: ASSPGLADYEQY
J: TRBJ1-5; V: TRBV5-5; CDR3: ASSLRTGEEPQH
J: TRBJ1-4; V: TRBV30; CDR3: AWDWTAGEKLF
J: -; V: TRBV19; CDR3: ASSPSAGGGYEQY
J: TRBJ2-5; V: TRBV10-3; CDR3: AISNTGRIQETQY
J: TRBJ2-7; V: TRBV5-5; CDR3: ASSADRGFYEQY
J: TRBJ1-1; V: TRBV5-1; CDR3: ASSSGQVGTEAF
J: TRBJ2-5; V: TRBV7-6; CDR3: ASSPGTTETQY
J: TRBJ2-3; V: TRBV6-5; CDR3: ASSYGARDTQY
J: TRBJ1-3; V: TRBV6-5; CDR3: ASSHGGGSGNTIY
J: TRBJ2-7; V: TRBV27; CDR3: ASSSPGRALYEQY
J: TRBJ1-5; V: TRBV10-2; CDR3: ASSEGGSWYDNQPQH
J: TRBJ1-1; V: TRBV19; CDR3: ASSKGAGNLGYTEAF
J: TRBJ1-6; V: TRBV19; CDR3: ASRSGTGGINSPLH
J: TRBJ2-1; V: TRBV15; CDR3: ATSRSAGGPGDNEQF
J: TRBJ2-7; V: TRBV10-3; CDR3: AISNDRALSEQY
J: TRBJ1-4; V: TRBV7-2; CDR3: ASSLAPGTGHEKLF
J: TRBJ2-5; V: TRBV6-6; CDR3: ASSPGTYQETQY
J: TRBJ1-2; V: TRBV6-5; CDR3: ASISFRGGYT
J: TRBJ1-2; V: TRBV5-4; CDR3: ASSPDREYGYT
J: TRBJ2-7; V: TRBV7-2; CDR3: ASSPRVAGGLVYEQY
J: TRBJ1-1; V: TRBV6-5; CDR3: ASSYGQEAF
J: TRBJ2-7; V: TRBV7-6; CDR3: ASSPWTGSYEQY
J: TRBJ1-2; V: TRBV6-5; CDR3: ASSPDSGGNYGYT
J: TRBJ2-7; V: TRBV27; CDR3: ASSRTAASYEQY
J: TRBJ1-5; V: TRBV18; CDR3: ASSPGSGSNQPQH
J: TRBJ1-4; V: TRBV7-3; CDR3: ASSPRGTGGNEKLF
J: TRBJ2-2; V: TRBV9; CDR3: ASSVARDRGTGELF
J: -; V: TRBV6-5; CDR3: ASSPTGTGGYEQY
J: TRBJ1-2; V: TRBV5-4; CDR3: ASSTRTGGYGYT
J: TRBJ2-7; V: TRBV6-1; CDR3: ASRYRVSYEQY
J: TRBJ1-4; V: TRBV7-8; CDR3: ASSRIYSGTGSEKLF
J: TRBJ1-2; V: TRBV7-8; CDR3: ASSSTRFRGNYGYT
J: TRBJ2-2; V: TRBV25-1; CDR3: ASRQTPNTGELF
J: TRBJ1-1; V: TRBV2; CDR3: ASRGGWDTEAF
J: TRBJ2-5; V: TRBV4-1; CDR3: ASSQGTDIRETQY